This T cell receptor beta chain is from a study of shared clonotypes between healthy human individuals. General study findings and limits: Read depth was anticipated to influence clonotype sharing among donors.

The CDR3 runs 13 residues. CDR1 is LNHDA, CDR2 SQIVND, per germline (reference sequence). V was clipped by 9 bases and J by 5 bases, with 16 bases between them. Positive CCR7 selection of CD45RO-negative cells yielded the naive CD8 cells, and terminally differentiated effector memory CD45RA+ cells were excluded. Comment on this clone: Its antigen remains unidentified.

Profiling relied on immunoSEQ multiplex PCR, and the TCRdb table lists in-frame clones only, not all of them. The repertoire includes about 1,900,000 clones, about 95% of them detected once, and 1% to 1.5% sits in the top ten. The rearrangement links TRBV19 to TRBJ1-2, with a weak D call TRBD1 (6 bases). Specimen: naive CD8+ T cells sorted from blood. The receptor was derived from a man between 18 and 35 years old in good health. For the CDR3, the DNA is TGTGCCAGCCTACAGGGCTCTGGTTATGGCTACACCTTC. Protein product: CASLQGSGYGYTF.